This passage covers 4 T cell receptor beta chains from one sample sequenced in a study of blood T cell repertoires in COVID-19. Sequencing used immunoSEQ multiplex PCR; TCRdb keeps in-frame clones, though not all of them. Among roughly 99,000 clones listed, roughly 90% were seen once. Sequenced: peripheral blood. Every receptor here comes from a man aged 35-49 years with active or convalescent COVID-19.

The chain is built from TRBV30 and TRBJ1-1, with D tentatively TRBD1 (5 bases). The V and J ends lost 0 bases and 1 base respectively, with 6 bases between them. Germline V lookup: CDR1 GTSNPN, CDR2 SVGIG (reference sequence). This CDR3 has 13 residues. The CDR3 DNA reads as TGTGCCTGGAGTGTGACAGCGAACACTGAAGCTTTCTTT. Protein product: CAWSVTANTEAFF.

The chain recombines TRBV28 with TRBJ1-2; D is possibly TRBD1 (5 bases). The CDR3 sequence is 16 residues long. Germline loops: CDR1 MDHEN, CDR2 SYDVKM. The V gene lost 6 bases and the J gene lost 5 bases, with 22 bases spanning the gap. The CDR3 region is CASSPLTPTALYGYTF. CDR3 coding DNA: TGTGCCAGCAGCCCCCTAACCCCGACAGCCCTTTATGGCTACACCTTC.

This clone was seen only once. The chain recombines TRBV6-6 with TRBJ2-5, with 7 bases lining up with TRBD1. The CDR3 has 14 residues. Looked up from germline, CDR1 is MNHNY and CDR2 is SVGAGI (reference sequence). V lost 6 bases and J lost 5; bases outside the gene matches: 9. CDR3 sequence (DNA): TGTGCCAGCAGGGACACCAACAGGGGCGAGACCCAGTACTTC. Translation gives CASRDTNRGETQYF.

The sample holds a few counts of this clone. The chain joins TRBV19 to TRBJ2-5; D may be TRBD2 (6 bases). V lost 0 bases to trimming and J lost 6 bases, with 23 bases between them. This CDR3 contains 18 residues. Per germline, CDR1 LNHDA and CDR2 SQIVND (reference sequence). The CDR3: CASSIDLWNMGGIKTQYF. In DNA, the CDR3 is TGTGCCAGTAGTATAGATCTATGGAACATGGGCGGGATTAAGACCCAGTACTTC. Full variable domain (missing parts from reference TRBV19 and TRBJ2-5): DGGITQSPKYLFRKEGQNVTLSCEQNLNHDAMYWYRQDPGQGLRLIYYSQIVNDFQKGDIAEGYSVSREKKESFPLTVTSAQKNPTAFYLCASSIDLWNMGGIKTQYFGPGTRLLVL.